The 10 T cell receptor beta chains given below trace back to one sample, sequenced in a study of control samples from healthy donors and cancer patients. Here immunoSEQ multiplex PCR was the method, and the copy in TCRdb shows in-frame clones only, minus some. This sample has approximately 97,000 clones, with about 86% found just once. Specimen: blood. These TCRs come from a man aged 25 to 45 in good health.

The CDR3 sequence: CASTSVGGQPQHF. CDR3 sequence (DNA): TGTGCCAGCACGAGTGTGGGGGGACAGCCCCAGCATTTT. The genes are TRBV27 and TRBJ1-5; tentative D call: TRBD1 (5 bases). Germline CDR1 is MNHEY and CDR2 is SMNVEV (reference sequence). The CDR3 totals 13 residues. V lost 7 bases and J 7 bases, leaving 14 bases between the germline ends.

The V call is TRBV9, the J call TRBJ1-6; D remains unclear. Trimming pared 4 bases from V and 3 bases from J, leaving 14 bases between. The CDR3 has 16 amino acids. Germline lookup yields CDR1 SGDLS and CDR2 YYNGEE. The CDR3 loop reads CASSFRDTLYNSPLHF. CDR3 in DNA: TGTGCCAGCAGCTTCCGCGACACTCTCTATAATTCACCCCTCCACTTT.

This clone was seen only once. The chain carries TRBV6-5 and TRBJ1-5; D unresolved. Germline CDR1 and CDR2: MNHEY and SVGAGI. V was shortened by 6 bases and J by 2 bases, with 14 bases between the two germline ends. The CDR3 length is 15 residues. The CDR3 here is CASRPYSSGNQPQHF. In DNA, the CDR3 is TGTGCCAGCAGACCTTACAGTTCGGGCAATCAGCCCCAGCATTTT.

This sequence joins TRBV5-1 and TRBJ1-3; 9 bases align to TRBD1. The germline CDR1 and CDR2 sequences are SGHRS and YFSETQ. The CDR3 contains 13 residues. V was clipped by 4 bases and J by 8 bases; unmatched bases: 4. CDR3 loop: CASSNRQGDTIYF. Here the CDR3 DNA reads TGCGCCAGCAGCAACAGACAGGGGGACACCATATATTTT.

This chain uses TRBV29-1 with TRBJ2-7, with D unclear. From germline, CDR1 is SQVTM and CDR2 ANQGSEA. CDR3 length: 13 residues. The germline V and J ends were trimmed by 5 bases and 0 bases, with 11 bases remaining between them. The CDR3 DNA sequence: TGCAGCGTTTGGGCATTGAGCTCCTACGAGCAGTACTTC. Translating gives CSVWALSSYEQYF.

The V gene is TRBV6-2 or TRBV6-3, the J gene TRBJ2-7; 8 nucleotides agree with TRBD1. CDR3 length equals 16 residues. Germline V CDR1 and CDR2: MNHEY, SVGEGT. With 0 bases clipped from V and 2 bases from J, the junction kept 6 bases outside the gene matches. The CDR3 loop is CASSYSIKGQAYEQYF. CDR3 nucleotides: TGTGCCAGCAGTTACTCGATTAAGGGACAGGCCTACGAGCAGTACTTC.

The V gene is TRBV28, the J gene TRBJ2-2, with D unclear. Deletions cut 1 base from V and 4 bases from J, with 13 bases between. The germline CDR1 and CDR2 sequences are MDHEN and SYDVKM. The CDR3 consists of 16 residues. CDR3 nucleotide sequence: TGTGCCAGCAGTTTATCTTTAGGACCCTCCACCGGGGAGCTGTTTTTT. Its translation: CASSLSLGPSTGELFF.

The genes are TRBV4-2 and TRBJ1-3, with a possible D match to TRBD1 (6 bases). Germline CDR1 and CDR2: LGHNA and YNFKEQ. With 0 bases removed from V and 2 bases from J, the gap between germline ends came to 14 bases. The CDR3 runs to 17 residues. CDR3 nucleotides: TGTGCCAGCAGCCAAGATTCGGGGGGCCGGACTGGAAACACCATATATTTT. This gives the protein CASSQDSGGRTGNTIYF.

The rearrangement links TRBV24-1 to TRBJ1-2; the D gene is possibly TRBD1 (5 bases). Germline V gives CDR1 KGHDR, CDR2 SFDVKD. The CDR3 has 15 amino acids. Deletions cut 3 bases from V and 4 bases from J, with 14 bases between. The CDR3 DNA sequence: TGTGCCACCAGTGATGGGGCAGGGTGGGGCTATGGCTACACCTTC. Translation gives CATSDGAGWGYGYTF.

This clone was observed once. This chain joins TRBV5-4 and TRBJ2-1; D may be TRBD1 (7 bases). Trimming removed 3 bases at V and 7 bases at J, with 14 bases between. The CDR3 consists of 14 residues. Germline V gene lookup returns CDR1 SGHNT and CDR2 YYREEE (reference sequence). CDR3 sequence (DNA): TGTGCCAGCAGCTCAGTGACAGGGACTAATGAGCAGTTCTTC. This translates into CASSSVTGTNEQFF. Based on the CDR3 plus reference TRBV5-4 and TRBJ2-1, the full variable domain is ETGVTQSPTHLIKTRGQQVTLRCSSQSGHNTVSWYQQALGQGPQFIFQYYREEENGRGNFPPRFSGLQFPNYSSELNVNALELDDSALYLCASSSVTGTNEQFFGPGTRLTVL.